The following is a T cell receptor (beta chain) sequence with its context. Its antigen is not identified. Germline V lookup: CDR1 MGHRA, CDR2 YSYEKL. The V segment lost 3 bases and the J segment 7 bases; nucleotides outside the gene matches: 8. This CDR3 is built from 16 residues. The sample originates from a study of T cell repertoires in cytomegalovirus infection. Study as a whole: Through public TCR beta signatures, both CMV infection and matching HLA type were indicated. Findings and caveats of the study: Across the ex vivo response, the dominant clonotypes were HLA-C-restricted CMV-specific TCR beta clonotypes. Summed public TCR beta family frequency identified CMV carriers bearing the relevant HLA.

TCRdb redid the calling of the reads with MiXCR, one entry per CDR3 protein. Of 350,000 to 550,000 distinct CDR3 sequences detected, approximately 32% appear once; the ten largest clones hold approximately 14%. The rearrangement links TRBV4-1 to TRBJ2-2, with 10 bases matching TRBD1. Sequenced input: PBMCs. This TCR was sampled from a human donor in good health (CMV status not recorded). Some clones in this sample may be carry-over from other donors' samples. This chain's CDR3 is CASSHPGQGLGGELFF. CDR3 nucleotide sequence: TGCGCCAGCAGCCATCCGGGACAGGGGTTAGGCGGGGAGCTGTTTTTT.